Following are 20 T cell receptor beta chains from one sample sequenced in a study of cytomegalovirus exposure and HLA in healthy donors. Primers included in the PCR were 60 Vbeta and 13 Jbeta primers. The repertoire was sequenced with immunoSEQ multiplex PCR; TCRdb's copy has only in-frame clones and lacks some. The sample has about 200,000 clones, around 81% seen once. The sequenced material came from PBMCs. These receptor sequences come from a man between 18 and 35 years old in good health and CMV-seronegative.

J is TRBJ2-2 and V is TRBV4-3, with a weak D call TRBD1 (6 bases). V gave up 3 bases and J gave up 2 bases, with 10 bases separating them. The germline V gene encodes CDR1 LGHNA and CDR2 YSLEER. CDR3 length equals 15 residues. The CDR3 nucleotides are TGCGCCAGCAGCCACCAAGGGACAAACACCGGGGAGCTGTTTTTT. Its translation is CASSHQGTNTGELFF.

The chain carries TRBV4-2 and TRBJ2-7; TRBD1 aligns across 7 bases. From germline, CDR1 is LGHNA and CDR2 YNFKEQ. The CDR3 is 14 residues long. The trim removed 2 bases at V and 4 bases at J, leaving 5 bases unmatched. CDR3 in DNA: TGTGCCAGCAGCCAAAGCCGGGACAGTTACGAGCAGTACTTC. Translated, it gives CASSQSRDSYEQYF.

V and J are TRBV4-2 and TRBJ1-2; D unclear. V gave up 1 base and J gave up 7 bases, with 13 bases separating them. The germline gives CDR1 LGHNA, CDR2 YNFKEQ. This CDR3 spans 14 amino acids. The CDR3 DNA is TGTGCCAGCAGCCAAGGCTCCGGGAGGAGTGGCTACACCTTC. It specifies CASSQGSGRSGYTF.

The rearrangement joins TRBV4-1 to TRBJ1-5; D is uncertain. The germline V gene encodes CDR1 MGHRA and CDR2 YSYEKL. With 1 base removed from V and 7 bases from J, the gap between germline ends came to 11 bases. This CDR3 is 14 amino acids long. As DNA, the CDR3 is TGCGCCAGCAGCCAAGGGGCGGGCGAGCAGCCCCAGCATTTT. Residues: CASSQGAGEQPQHF.

The V and J genes are TRBV9 and TRBJ1-2, with TRBD1 as a possible D gene (5 bases). Germline CDR1 reads SGDLS; CDR2 reads YYNGEE. CDR3 length equals 16 residues. Trimming stripped 3 bases from V and 4 bases from J, with 19 bases between. The CDR3, as DNA: TGTGCCAGCAGCGCAACCGGGGGGTTATTTAGCTATGGCTACACCTTC. Translated: CASSATGGLFSYGYTF. Using reference TRBV9 and TRBJ1-2 for the parts outside the CDR3, the full variable domain is DSGVTQTPKHLITATGQRVTLRCSPRSGDLSVYWYQQSLDQGLQFLIQYYNGEERAKGNILERFSAQQFPDLHSELNLSSLELGDSALYFCASSATGGLFSYGYTFGSGTRLTVV.

The genes are TRBV19 and TRBJ1-2, with a weak D call TRBD1 (5 bases). Trimming cost V 10 bases and J 5 bases, with 17 bases left between them. This CDR3 has 13 amino acids. The germline V gene has CDR1 LNHDA and CDR2 SQIVND (reference sequence). The CDR3: CATKIQGSYGYTF. The CDR3 DNA follows: TGTGCCACGAAAATCCAGGGATCTTATGGCTACACCTTC.

This chain links TRBV28 with TRBJ2-1; 13 bases agree with TRBD2. Germline V gene data show CDR1 as MDHEN and CDR2 as SYDVKM. The CDR3 totals 14 residues. Losses at the gene ends were 6 bases for V and 6 bases for J; bases not matched to a gene: 2. The CDR3 bases are TGTGCCAGCAGCAGACTAGCGGGAGGCAATGAGCAGTTCTTC. As protein: CASSRLAGGNEQFF.

The chain links TRBV7-9 to TRBJ2-1; perhaps TRBD2 as D (5 bases). Germline V gene sequence: CDR1 SEHNR, CDR2 FQNEAQ (reference sequence). V gave up 3 bases and J gave up 8 bases, with 11 bases separating them. This CDR3 has 13 residues. DNA of the CDR3: TGTGCCAGCAGCTTGCCCCCGCGGGATGAGCAGTTCTTC. Amino acids: CASSLPPRDEQFF.

This rearrangement joins TRBV19 to TRBJ1-1, with 11 bases lining up with TRBD1. J gave up 7 bases and V 8 bases, and 9 bases lay outside the gene matches. CDR3 size: 14 residues. CDR1 is LNHDA and CDR2 is SQIVND in the germline V gene (reference sequence). The CDR3 loop reads CASVGQGASGEAFF. The CDR3 DNA sequence: TGTGCCAGTGTAGGACAGGGGGCTTCTGGTGAAGCTTTCTTT.

This clone was detected only once. V is TRBV19 and J is TRBJ2-7, with TRBD1 identical over 8 bases. J gave up 3 bases and V 1 base, and 5 bases lay outside the gene matches. The CDR3 sequence is 15 residues long. CDR1 and CDR2 (germline): LNHDA, SQIVND (reference sequence). CDR3 in amino acids: CASSIGTGLYYEQYF. The DNA for the CDR3 is TGTGCCAGTAGTATAGGGACAGGGCTGTACTACGAGCAGTACTTC.

The chain recombines TRBV2 with TRBJ2-3, with D perhaps TRBD1 (5 bases). Germline CDR1 SNHLY, CDR2 FYNNEI. This CDR3 has 15 residues. V was shortened by 6 bases and J by 0 bases, with 13 bases between the two germline ends. The CDR3 region has the DNA TGTGCCAGCAGGGAAAGACAGTCGAGCACAGATACGCAGTATTTT. Residues: CASRERQSSTDTQYF.

V is TRBV7-9 and J is TRBJ1-2, with D unclear. The CDR3 has 15 amino acids. Germline-derived CDR1 and CDR2 are SEHNR and FQNEAQ (reference sequence). Trimming left V 5 bases short and J 6 bases short, with 19 bases between. In DNA form, the CDR3 reads TGTGCCAGCAGCGGGAACGGGGTGGCGGTAAATGGCTACACCTTC. This sequence encodes CASSGNGVAVNGYTF.

In its sample, this clone was seen a few times. The V gene is TRBV10-1, the J gene TRBJ2-2; D might be TRBD1 (5 bases). Germline assignment: CDR1 WNHNN and CDR2 SYGVQD (reference sequence). The CDR3 sequence is 15 residues long. The V and J ends lost 5 bases and 5 bases respectively, with 15 bases between them. CDR3 nucleotide sequence: TGCGCCAGCAGTCAGACAGCCTCGGAAACCGGGGAGCTGTTTTTT. Encoded protein: CASSQTASETGELFF.

The chain recombines TRBV7-2 with TRBJ2-1, with D possibly matching TRBD2 (5 bases). Germline V CDR1 and CDR2: SGHTA, FQGNSA. V was trimmed by 0 bases and J by 3 bases, leaving 12 bases between them. The CDR3 spans 16 residues. The CDR3 DNA reads as TGTGCCAGCAGCTTAGCGTCTGGGAGATACTACAATGAGCAGTTCTTC. Amino acids: CASSLASGRYYNEQFF.

The chain links TRBV11-2 to TRBJ2-3; 9 positions match TRBD2. The germline CDR1 and CDR2 sequences are SGHAT and FQNNGV. V lost 1 base, J lost 1 base, and 3 bases stayed unmatched. This CDR3 spans 16 amino acids. DNA of the CDR3: TGTGCCAGCAGCTTAGCTAGCGGGATTGGCACAGATACGCAGTATTTT. This encodes CASSLASGIGTDTQYF.

The rearrangement uses TRBV6-4 and TRBJ2-2; D remains ambiguous. The length of the CDR3 is 14 residues. Per germline, CDR1 MRHNA and CDR2 SNTAGT. Trimming removed 6 bases from V and 4 bases from J, with 12 bases in between. In nucleotides, the CDR3 is TGTGCCAGCAGCCTAGAAGTGGGCACCGGGGAGCTGTTTTTT. Translating it yields CASSLEVGTGELFF.

The V call is TRBV5-6, the J call TRBJ1-2; 7 bases match TRBD1. J gave up 5 bases and V 5 bases, and 6 bases lay outside the gene matches. The CDR3 runs 13 residues. CDR1 is SGHDT and CDR2 is YYEEEE in the germline V gene. The CDR3 coding sequence is TGTGCCAGCAGGCGGGACAGATTGTATGGCTACACCTTC. It specifies CASRRDRLYGYTF.

The chain has TRBV19 and TRBJ2-7; 9 bases agree with TRBD2. The CDR3 contains 16 residues. The junction had 10 bases not matched to a gene; V was cut back by 5 bases and J by 2 bases. The germline gives CDR1 LNHDA, CDR2 SQIVND (reference sequence). The DNA of the CDR3 is TGTGCCAGTAGTCCAGCGGGAGGCCCGCCTACCTACGAGCAGTACTTC. It encodes CASSPAGGPPTYEQYF.

The rearrangement links TRBV19 to TRBJ1-1, with D hard to call. The V gene lost 9 bases and the J gene lost 1 base, with 12 bases spanning the gap. The germline CDR1 and CDR2 sequences are LNHDA and SQIVND (reference sequence). The CDR3 runs to 13 residues. The chain's CDR3 is CASAQPGNTEAFF. As DNA, the CDR3 is TGTGCCAGCGCCCAACCAGGGAACACTGAAGCTTTCTTT.

The chain's CDR3 is CASSLIPGRSNTGELFF. The CDR3, as DNA: TGCGCCAGCAGCTTGATCCCAGGGAGGTCGAACACCGGGGAGCTGTTTTTT. This sequence joins TRBV5-1 and TRBJ2-2; tentative D call: TRBD2 (6 bases). V was shortened by 1 base and J by 0 bases, with 13 bases between the two germline ends. Germline V lookup: CDR1 SGHRS, CDR2 YFSETQ. This CDR3 has 17 residues. The full variable domain, with the rest looked up from reference TRBV5-1 and TRBJ2-2, is KAGVTQTPRYLIKTRGQQVTLSCSPISGHRSVSWYQQTPGQGLQFLFEYFSETQRNKGNFPGRFSGRQFSNSRSEMNVSTLELGDSALYLCASSLIPGRSNTGELFFGEGSRLTVL.